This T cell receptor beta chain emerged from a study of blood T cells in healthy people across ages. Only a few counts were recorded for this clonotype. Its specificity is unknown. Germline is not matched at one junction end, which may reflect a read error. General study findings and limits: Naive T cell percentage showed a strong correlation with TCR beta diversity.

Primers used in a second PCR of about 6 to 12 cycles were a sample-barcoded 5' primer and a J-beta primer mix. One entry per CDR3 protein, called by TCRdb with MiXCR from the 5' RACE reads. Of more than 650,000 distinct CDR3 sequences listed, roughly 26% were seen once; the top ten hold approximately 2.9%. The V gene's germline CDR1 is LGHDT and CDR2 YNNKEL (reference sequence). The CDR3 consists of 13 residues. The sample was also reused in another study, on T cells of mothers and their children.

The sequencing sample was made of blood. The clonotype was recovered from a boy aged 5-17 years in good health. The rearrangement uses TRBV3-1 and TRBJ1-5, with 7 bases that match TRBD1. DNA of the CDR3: TGTGCCAGCAGCCAAGAGGAGGGTCAGGGGGTCAGTTTT. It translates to CASSQEEGQGVSF.